One sample yielded the 18 T cell receptor beta chains listed below, sequenced in a study of T cells in women clearing cervical HPV infection. Some clones are missing from TCRdb's copy, which holds only in-frame ones; the method was immunoSEQ multiplex PCR. This sample contains about 22,000 clones. Specimen: blood buffy coat. All receptors come from a woman between 18 and 70 years old with a cervical HPV16 infection that either progressed to CIN3+ or cleared (not recorded which).

Concerning this clone: The CDR3 end falls 3 residues outside the read, so it is completed with the germline J gene. The rearrangement uses TRBV20-1 and TRBJ1-1; D unresolved. CDR3 length: 11 amino acids. CDR1 and CDR2 from the germline V gene are DFQATT and SNEGSKA (reference sequence). V shed 3 bases and J shed 1 base, with 3 bases lying between them. The sequenced CDR3 bases are TGCAGTGCTAGCTCGAACACTGAA. Translating it yields CSASSNTE. The whole CDR3 protein reads CSASSNTEAFF.

A word on this clone: The CDR3 goes on 3 residues after the read ends, and that part is filled in from the germline J gene. The chain couples TRBV19 to TRBJ1-6, with TRBD1 identical over 7 bases. Germline V gene data show CDR1 as LNHDA and CDR2 as SQIVND (reference sequence). CDR3 length: 16 residues. The J segment lost 7 bases and the V segment lost 3 bases, leaving 9 bases of the junction unmatched. The part of the CDR3 DNA that was read is TGTGCCAGTAGTATTTATTTGGGACAGCCGAATTCACCC. It codes for CASSIYLGQPNSP. The full CDR3 protein reads CASSIYLGQPNSPLHF. The variable domain in full, with the rest retrieved from reference TRBV19 and TRBJ1-6, is DGGITQSPKYLFRKEGQNVTLSCEQNLNHDAMYWYRQDPGQGLRLIYYSQIVNDFQKGDIAEGYSVSREKKESFPLTVTSAQKNPTAFYLCASSIYLGQPNSPLHFGNGTRLTVT.

Comments on this clone: The read terminates 3 residues before the CDR3 end, so the remaining end is supplied by the germline J gene. The V and J genes are TRBV19 and TRBJ1-2; tentative D call: TRBD1 (5 bases). V shed 6 bases and J shed 6 bases, with 17 bases lying between them. The CDR3 spans 14 residues. Germline lookup yields CDR1 LNHDA and CDR2 SQIVND (reference sequence). The CDR3 bases that were read are TGTGCCAGTAGCCCCTCAGGGCAGGGCAATGGC. It codes for CASSPSGQGNG. The whole CDR3 reads CASSPSGQGNGYTF.

Points on this clone: The read terminates 3 residues before the CDR3 end, so the remaining end is supplied by the germline J gene. The V gene is TRBV2, the J gene TRBJ2-1, with TRBD2 matching over 9 bases. The CDR3 runs to 14 residues. The germline V gene encodes CDR1 SNHLY and CDR2 FYNNEI. V shed 5 bases, J shed 4 bases, and the junction held 3 bases outside the gene matches. This CDR3 is CASSRLAAYNEQFF. The DNA read from the CDR3 is TGTGCCAGCAGTAGACTAGCGGCTTACAATGAG.

Concerning this clone itself: The read terminates 3 residues ahead of where the CDR3 ends, so the germline J gene completes it. The chain employs TRBV19 and TRBJ2-6; TRBD1 matches 12 bases. This CDR3 contains 14 residues. Germline CDR1 and CDR2: LNHDA and SQIVND (reference sequence). V was clipped by 5 bases and J by 12 bases; unmatched bases: 5. The sequenced CDR3 bases are TGTGCCAGTAGTGGGACAGGGGGCCACGGCGTC. Translating it yields CASSGTGGHGV. The full CDR3 is CASSGTGGHGVLTF.

As regards this clone: The DNA ends 3 residues before the CDR3 does, and the rest of the CDR3 is filled in from the germline J gene. This sequence joins TRBV20-1 and TRBJ2-2; TRBD2 matches 7 bases. V gave up 6 bases and J gave up 1 base; unmatched junction bases: 8. The CDR3 loop spans 15 amino acids. Per germline, CDR1 DFQATT and CDR2 SNEGSKA (reference sequence). CDR3: CSARRGVKNTGELFF. The sequenced part of the CDR3 DNA is TGCAGTGCACGCCGGGGGGTAAAGAACACCGGGGAG.

As concerns this clone: The missing CDR3 end, 3 residues past where the read stops, is filled in from the germline J gene. The chain carries TRBV20-1 and TRBJ2-5; D is uncertain. The V end was cut by 0 bases, the J end by 0 bases, with 14 bases between. The germline gives CDR1 DFQATT, CDR2 SNEGSKA (reference sequence). This CDR3 is 16 amino acids long. The sequenced part of the CDR3 DNA is TGCAGTGCTAGAGAAGCCCAGGAGATGTACCAAGAGACC. Protein product: CSAREAQEMYQET. The whole CDR3 is CSAREAQEMYQETQYF.

In terms of frequency, this clone is medium-sized (0.01 to 0.1%). The read comes to an end 3 residues before the CDR3 does, leaving the germline J gene to fill in the end. The chain employs TRBV29-1 and TRBJ2-5, with D maybe TRBD1 (7 bases). V was cut by 6 bases and J by 2 bases, with 10 bases left in between. The germline V gene has CDR1 SQVTM and CDR2 ANQGSEA. The CDR3 has 12 residues. The part of the CDR3 DNA that was read is TGCAGCGTGCGGGGACAGCAAGAGACC. Translating it yields CSVRGQQET. The whole CDR3 sequence reads CSVRGQQETQYF.

On this clone itself: The missing CDR3 end, 3 residues past where the read stops, is filled in from the germline J gene. The chain employs TRBV20-1 and TRBJ2-7, with 8 bases lining up with TRBD2. CDR3 size: 14 residues. Germline V gives CDR1 DFQATT, CDR2 SNEGSKA (reference sequence). Losses at the gene ends were 4 bases for V and 1 base for J; bases not matched to a gene: 6. Here the CDR3 reads CSATKSGSSYEQYF. The sequenced CDR3 bases are TGCAGTGCTACAAAAAGCGGGAGTTCCTACGAG.

In the case of this clone: The read halts 3 residues ahead of the CDR3 end, with the missing end drawn from the germline J gene. V gene TRBV30 combines with J gene TRBJ2-2; maybe TRBD2 (5 bases). Trimming cost V 2 bases and J 4 bases, with 11 bases left between them. The CDR3 has 14 residues. Germline V gene sequence: CDR1 GTSNPN, CDR2 SVGIG (reference sequence). This chain's CDR3 is CAWSSWRVTGELFF. The CDR3 bases that were read are TGTGCCTGGAGTTCGTGGCGGGTCACCGGGGAG.

In regard to this clone: Coverage ceases 3 residues before the CDR3 finishes, and the germline J gene fills in the end. The rearrangement joins TRBV6-2 or TRBV6-3 to TRBJ2-7; perhaps TRBD2 as D (6 bases). This CDR3 is 12 amino acids long. Germline CDR1 reads MNHEY; CDR2 reads SVGEGT. The germline V and J ends were trimmed by 9 bases and 4 bases, with 13 bases remaining between them. The CDR3 bases that were read are TGTGCCAGTACGGAGGGCCCTTACGAG. Translated: CASTEGPYE. The entire CDR3 protein reads CASTEGPYEQYF.

Points on this clone: Read coverage stops 3 residues before the CDR3 terminus; the germline J gene supplies the remainder. The V and J genes are TRBV19 and TRBJ1-1; 9 bases agree with TRBD1. Germline V lookup: CDR1 LNHDA, CDR2 SQIVND (reference sequence). The V gene end was trimmed by 3 bases and the J gene end by 2 bases; junction bases not matched to a gene: 10. The CDR3 contains 17 residues. The CDR3 protein is CASSILGTGFPNTEAFF. The sequenced CDR3 bases are TGTGCCAGTAGTATTCTCGGGACAGGGTTTCCAAACACTGAA.

Notes on this clone: The read stops 3 residues short of the end of the CDR3; the missing end is completed from the germline J gene. V usage is TRBV20-1 and J usage is TRBJ2-3; D may be TRBD2 (5 bases). The germline gives CDR1 DFQATT, CDR2 SNEGSKA (reference sequence). This CDR3 contains 14 residues. The V and J ends lost 4 bases and 6 bases respectively, with 17 bases between them. Partial CDR3 DNA: TGCAGTGCTATTCAGGCAGGACTTAGGGATACG. Translating gives CSAIQAGLRDT. The whole CDR3 sequence reads CSAIQAGLRDTQYF.

Worth noting for this clone: The read halts 3 residues ahead of the CDR3 end, with the missing end drawn from the germline J gene. The J gene is TRBJ1-4, the V gene TRBV20-1, with TRBD1 as a possible D gene (5 bases). Trimming took 6 bases from V and 7 from J, leaving 21 bases between them. This CDR3 comprises 15 residues. The germline CDR1 and CDR2 sequences are DFQATT and SNEGSKA (reference sequence). The sequenced part of the CDR3 DNA is TGCAGTGCAGAGAAAAGGAGAGGGGCAGCTGAAAAA. It codes for CSAEKRRGAAEK. The CDR3 reads in full as CSAEKRRGAAEKLFF.

As regards this clone: The read terminates 3 residues before the CDR3 end, so the remaining end is supplied by the germline J gene. V and J are TRBV20-1 and TRBJ2-1; no clear D gene. V was cut by 0 bases and J by 8 bases, with 11 bases left in between. Germline assignment: CDR1 DFQATT and CDR2 SNEGSKA (reference sequence). CDR3 length: 13 amino acids. Partial CDR3 DNA: TGCAGTGCTAGAGATTCACTATTAGATGAG. Translated: CSARDSLLDE. The entire CDR3 reads CSARDSLLDEQFF.

A note on this clone: The junction does not match germline at one end; this may be a read error. The read is 3 residues too short to cover the CDR3 end, so that end is filled in from the germline J gene. The gene calls are TRBV4-2 and TRBJ2-3; 12 bases are a match to TRBD2. CDR1 is LGHNA, CDR2 YNFKEQ, per germline. The CDR3 has 17 amino acids. Here the CDR3 reads CASSQDPSGRGTDTQYF. The CDR3 DNA, read in part, is TGCGCCAGCAGCCAAGACCCTAGCGGGAGGGGCACAGATACG.

On this clone itself: The CDR3 end lies 3 residues beyond the end of the read and is filled in from the germline J gene. This chain uses TRBV5-1 with TRBJ1-6; the D is unclear. In germline, CDR1 is SGHRS, CDR2 YFSETQ. The CDR3 has 13 residues. Trimming shortened V by 0 bases and J by 7 bases, and 5 bases separated the two germline ends. This chain's CDR3 is CASSLALNSPLHF. The CDR3 bases that were read are TGCGCCAGCAGCTTGGCCCTAAATTCACCC.

This clone counts as medium-sized by frequency. The CDR3 sequence: CASSLGQGARYGYTF. The DNA read from the CDR3 is TGCGCCAGCAGCTTGGGACAGGGAGCCCGGTATGGC. The V and J genes are TRBV5-1 and TRBJ1-2, with 7 bases fitting TRBD1. The read ends 3 residues shy of where the CDR3 ends; the end is completed using the germline J gene. The V and J ends lost 0 bases and 5 bases, in that order; junction bases with no gene match: 7. The CDR3 runs 15 residues. Germline V gives CDR1 SGHRS, CDR2 YFSETQ.